A selection of T cell receptor beta chains follows, all from one sample in a study of control samples from healthy donors and cancer patients. Data came from immunoSEQ multiplex PCR; TCRdb stores just in-frame clones and leaves some out. The sample records about 170,000 clones, about 91% being singletons. Material for sequencing was blood. These receptor sequences come from a woman aged 25 to 45 in good health. The CDR3 runs from the conserved cysteine through the conserved F or W. The D gene is left open where the match is weak. The size entry is marked missing in some rows and otherwise reads once, few, many or a size class.

clone_size	v_call	d_call	j_call	cdr3_nt	cdr3_aa
once	TRBV3-1/TRBV3-2	NA	TRBJ2-2	TGTGCCAGCAGCCAATCCGGGGAGCTGTTTTTT	CASSQSGELFF
few	TRBV28	TRBD1	TRBJ1-6	TGTGCCAGCAGCGGGTGGGCAGGGGGCTTTTCACCCCTCCACTTT	CASSGWAGGFSPLHF
NA	TRBV7-9	NA	TRBJ1-1	TGTGCCAGCAGCTTAGAACGGATGAACACTGAAGCTTTCTTT	CASSLERMNTEAFF
NA	TRBV9	TRBD1	TRBJ2-1	TGTGCCAGCAGCGTAACTTTGGCGGGACAGGGGGTCGATGAGCAGTTCTTC	CASSVTLAGQGVDEQFF
NA	TRBV23-1	NA	TRBJ1-6	TGCGCCAGCAGTCAACCACCACGATCCAGCCGGGGCAGGGACCGGGCGAGGAATTCACCCCTCCACTTT	CASSQPPRSSRGRDRARNSPLHF
NA	TRBV27	TRBD2	TRBJ2-1	TGTGCCAGCAGTTTAAGTGTCGGGACTAGTATCGAGTTCTTC	CASSLSVGTSIEFF
NA	TRBV5-1	TRBD1	TRBJ1-2	TGCGCCAGCAGGTTGGGGGACAGCTCTAACTATGGCTACACCTTC	CASRLGDSSNYGYTF
NA	TRBV11-1	TRBD2	TRBJ2-1	TGTGCCAGCAGCCCCGGACTAGCGGGAGCCTACAATGAGCAGTTCTTC	CASSPGLAGAYNEQFF
NA	TRBV27	NA	TRBJ1-5	TGTGCCAGCTCTGCGGGGTTGAATCAGCCCCAGCATTTT	CASSAGLNQPQHF
NA	TRBV2	NA	TRBJ2-3	TGTGCCAGCAGGTTATCCCCAGGGAGTGTCACAGATACGCAGTATTTT	CASRLSPGSVTDTQYF
NA	TRBV28	NA	TRBJ2-7	TGTGCCAGCAGTTTGTGGTTCAGGGACGAGCAGTACTTC	CASSLWFRDEQYF
NA	TRBV19	NA	TRBJ1-1	TGTGCCAGTGGACTGGGGGTCACTGAAGCTTTCTTT	CASGLGVTEAFF
few	TRBV28	TRBD2	TRBJ2-1	TGTGCCAGCAGTTTACTGGCGGGAGGTTTGAATGAGCAGTTCTTC	CASSLLAGGLNEQFF
NA	TRBV28	TRBD1	TRBJ1-2	TGTGCCAGCAGACCCGCCGGGACAGGGAACTATGGCTACACCTTC	CASRPAGTGNYGYTF
NA	TRBV28	NA	TRBJ1-2	TGTGCCAGCAGGTTAGCTAACTATGGCTACACCTTC	CASRLANYGYTF
NA	TRBV10-3	NA	TRBJ2-3	TGTGCCATCAGTGGTGGGTCGCAGGAGGGCACATATACGCAGTATTTT	CAISGGSQEGTYTQYF
NA	TRBV7-6	TRBD1	TRBJ2-5	TGTGCCAGCAGCAGTAGACAGGGGGCAGAGACCCAGTACTTC	CASSSRQGAETQYF
NA	TRBV27	TRBD1	TRBJ1-5	TGTGCCAGCAGTTTAAGAGCGGACAGGAGGGTTGATCAGCCCCAGCATTTT	CASSLRADRRVDQPQHF
once	TRBV14	NA	TRBJ2-1	TGTGCCAGCAGCCTCATGTATTACAATGAGCAGTTCTTC	CASSLMYYNEQFF
NA	TRBV6-5	NA	TRBJ1-4	TGTGCCAGCACCCGGGGGGCAACCGAAAAACTGTTTTTT	CASTRGATEKLFF
NA	TRBV19	NA	TRBJ1-1	TGTGCCAGTAGCGACGAAGTTCCCACTGAAGCTTTCTTT	CASSDEVPTEAFF
medium-sized	TRBV10-3	TRBD1	TRBJ2-7	TGTGCCATCAGGACCGACAGGGGGCCCTCCTACGAGCAGTACTTC	CAIRTDRGPSYEQYF
NA	TRBV4-2	NA	TRBJ2-3	TGTGCCAGCAGCCAAGATCTCAGGGCCGATACGCAGTATTTT	CASSQDLRADTQYF
NA	TRBV21-1	NA	TRBJ1-1	TGTGCCAGTCTGAGACAGACCTTACAGAACACTGAAGCTTTCTTT	CASLRQTLQNTEAFF
once	TRBV29-1	NA	TRBJ2-7	TGCAGCGTTCAAAAATCAGGGCGCGAGCAGTACTTC	CSVQKSGREQYF
NA	TRBV28	NA	TRBJ2-3	TGTGCCAGCCGGGGGAGCACAGATACGCAGTATTTT	CASRGSTDTQYF
NA	TRBV29-1	NA	TRBJ1-1	TGCAGCGTTAGGGATGGGGGGCAAGGGACTGAAGCTTTCTTT	CSVRDGGQGTEAFF
NA	TRBV19	NA	TRBJ2-2	TGTGCCAGTAGTTACCCTGAAGGACGGCCTTACACCGGGGAGCTGTTTTTT	CASSYPEGRPYTGELFF
NA	TRBV30	NA	TRBJ1-1	TGTGCCTGGAGTATCCGGGCCCTGAACACTGAAGCTTTCTTT	CAWSIRALNTEAFF
NA	TRBV4-2	TRBD1	TRBJ1-5	TGTGCCAGCAGCCCCCCGGGGACAGGGGTGAATCAGCCCCAGCATTTT	CASSPPGTGVNQPQHF
NA	TRBV10-3	NA	TRBJ1-4	TGTGCCATCAGTGAGGGCCCTGCAACTAATGAAAAACTGTTTTTT	CAISEGPATNEKLFF
NA	TRBV9	TRBD1	TRBJ2-3	TGTGCCAGCAGCATCGGGACAGGGAGGTTCCAGGATACGCAGTATTTT	CASSIGTGRFQDTQYF
NA	TRBV5-1	NA	TRBJ1-3	TGCGCCAGCAGCTTGGACGGCAGGTCCTACTCTGGAAACACCATATATTTT	CASSLDGRSYSGNTIYF
NA	TRBV11-2	NA	TRBJ2-2	TGTGCCAGCAGCCCGAGCCGACTTGGGCCCGGGGAGCTGTTTTTT	CASSPSRLGPGELFF
NA	TRBV28	TRBD2	TRBJ2-1	TGTGCCAGCAGTTTCCCCGGACTAGCCGCCTACAATGAGCAGTTCTTC	CASSFPGLAAYNEQFF
NA	TRBV6-5	NA	TRBJ1-2	TGTGCCAGCAGAAGGGACGTAGCTAACTATGGCTACACCTTC	CASRRDVANYGYTF
NA	TRBV5-1	TRBD1	TRBJ2-1	TGCGCCAGCAGCTCGACAGGGGAGGCCTACAATGAGCAGTTCTTC	CASSSTGEAYNEQFF
NA	TRBV11-2	TRBD1	TRBJ2-1	TGTGCCAGCAGCTTAGAGCCGGGACAGGGAATCTTC	CASSLEPGQGIF
NA	TRBV18	TRBD1	TRBJ2-3	TGTGCCAGCTCACCGGACAGGGGCACAGATACGCAGTATTTT	CASSPDRGTDTQYF
NA	TRBV3-1/TRBV3-2	NA	TRBJ1-3	TGTGCCAGCAGCCAAATCAGGGGAAAATATGGAAACACCATATATTTT	CASSQIRGKYGNTIYF
NA	TRBV6-1	TRBD2	TRBJ2-3	TGTGCCAGCAGTGAAGCATCTCTAGCGGGGGGTTCAGATACGCAGTATTTT	CASSEASLAGGSDTQYF
NA	TRBV5-1	TRBD2	TRBJ2-7	TGCGCCAGCAGCTTGGGCGGCCGGGGCGGGAGTGGGTACGAGCAGTACTTC	CASSLGGRGGSGYEQYF
NA	TRBV9	NA	TRBJ1-3	TGTGCCAGCAGCGTACTGGACGGGAGCTCTGGAAACACCATATATTTT	CASSVLDGSSGNTIYF
NA	TRBV5-1	NA	TRBJ1-3	TGCGCCAGCAGCTTGGAAACCGGCTTCTCTGGAAACACCATATATTTT	CASSLETGFSGNTIYF
NA	TRBV24-1	TRBD2	TRBJ2-1	TGTGCCACCAGGCAGACTAGCGGGGGGGCAGATGAGCAGTTCTTC	CATRQTSGGADEQFF
NA	TRBV5-4	TRBD1	TRBJ1-3	TGTGCCAGCAGCACTCAGGGACAGGGGGTTCTCTTTGGAAACACCATATATTTT	CASSTQGQGVLFGNTIYF
NA	TRBV6-2/TRBV6-3	NA	TRBJ1-5	TGTGCCAGCAGTCGCCCAGGACAGCCCCAGCATTTT	CASSRPGQPQHF
once	TRBV30	NA	TRBJ2-4	TGTGCCTGGAGTGGAGGTTTCGGCAAAAACATTCAGTACTTC	CAWSGGFGKNIQYF
few	TRBV4-1	NA	TRBJ1-2	TGCGCCAGCAGCCAAGAACCAGGGGCCAACTATGGCTACACCTTC	CASSQEPGANYGYTF
NA	TRBV25-1	TRBD1	TRBJ1-1	TGTGCCAGCAGTGCCCTAGGGACAGGGACTAAAGCTTTCTTT	CASSALGTGTKAFF
NA	TRBV7-9	NA	TRBJ2-5	TGTGCCAGCAGCTTTGGTCAGAATCGACCCGAAGAGACCCAGTACTTC	CASSFGQNRPEETQYF
NA	TRBV30	NA	TRBJ1-6	TGTGCCTGGAGTGTACACGGGAATTCACCCCTCCACTTT	CAWSVHGNSPLHF
NA	TRBV28	NA	TRBJ2-7	TGTGCCAGCAGCTTGACCAAGATTCACGAGCAGTACTTC	CASSLTKIHEQYF
NA	TRBV5-5	NA	TRBJ2-3	TGTGCCAGCAGCTTGGAAGGGTTAGGTGGCACAGATACGCAGTATTTT	CASSLEGLGGTDTQYF
NA	TRBV28	NA	TRBJ2-1	TGTGCCAGCAGTTTAGTTAATGAGCAGTTCTTC	CASSLVNEQFF
once	TRBV6-1	NA	TRBJ2-6	TGTGCCAGCAGTGAAGGGAGTTACTCTGGGGCCAACGTCCTGACTTTC	CASSEGSYSGANVLTF